The 19 T cell receptor beta chains below were found in one sample sequenced in a study of OX40 agonist ivuxolimab in advanced cancers. Sequenced by immunoSEQ multiplex PCR; TCRdb stores in-frame clones only, minus some. The sample includes approximately 70,000 clones, 75% to 95% of them seen just once. Sequenced here: CD4+ or CD8+ T cells sorted from blood, sampled in a trial of the OX40 agonist ivuxolimab. These TCRs come from an adult with an advanced solid tumor such as melanoma, head and neck, liver or kidney cancer.

The rearrangement joins TRBV4-3 to TRBJ2-3; D might be TRBD1 (6 bases). This CDR3 has 16 residues. Trimming shortened V by 4 bases and J by 0 bases, and 14 bases separated the two germline ends. Germline values: CDR1 LGHNA, CDR2 YSLEER. The CDR3 is CASSPGTPPSTDTQYF. The CDR3, as DNA: TGCGCCAGCAGCCCAGGGACACCCCCTAGCACAGATACGCAGTATTTT.

The chain combines TRBV7-3 with TRBJ1-4; TRBD1 agrees at 7 bases. The germline V gene has CDR1 SGHTA and CDR2 FQGTGA. The CDR3 is 16 amino acids. J was trimmed by 8 bases and V by 2 bases; bases with no gene match: 11. CDR3 in amino acids: CASSLGMTGNQEKLFF. The CDR3 nucleotides read TGTGCCAGCAGCTTAGGGATGACAGGGAATCAGGAAAAACTGTTTTTT.

V and J are TRBV14 and TRBJ2-5; perhaps TRBD2 as D (6 bases). The V end was cut by 0 bases, the J end by 5 bases, with 10 bases between. This CDR3 has 14 residues. CDR1 is SGHDN and CDR2 is FVKESK in the germline V gene. Written as DNA, the CDR3 is TGTGCCAGCAGCCAAGAACGTCTAGCGGAGACCCAGTACTTC. This gives the protein CASSQERLAETQYF. Filled out from reference TRBV14 and TRBJ2-5, the complete variable domain reads EAGVTQFPSHSVIEKGQTVTLRCDPISGHDNLYWYRRVMGKEIKFLLHFVKESKQDESGMPNNRFLAERTGGTYSTLKVQPAELEDSGVYFCASSQERLAETQYFGPGTRLLVL.

The chain uses TRBV11-2 and TRBJ2-2; D perhaps matches TRBD1 (5 bases). V dropped 5 bases and J dropped 0 bases, with 13 bases sitting between them. Germline lookup yields CDR1 SGHAT and CDR2 FQNNGV. This CDR3 region has 16 residues. In DNA form, the CDR3 reads TGTGCCAGCAGCGGCGCAGGGCCTTCGAACACCGGGGAGCTGTTTTTT. Encoded protein: CASSGAGPSNTGELFF.

In nucleotides, the CDR3 is TGTGCCTGGACTCCCCGCGGGGGTGAGGCGACCCAGTACTTC. Translation gives CAWTPRGGEATQYF. The rearrangement links TRBV30 to TRBJ2-5, with 7 nucleotides matching TRBD2. Trimming removed 4 bases from V and 7 bases from J; junction bases left unmatched: 12. The CDR3 length is 14 residues. The germline V gene has CDR1 GTSNPN and CDR2 SVGIG (reference sequence).

The chain employs TRBV7-2 and TRBJ2-2; TRBD2 matches 9 bases. Unmatched junction bases numbered 15, after V lost 0 bases and J lost 7 bases. Germline CDR1 is SGHTA and CDR2 is FQGNSA. The CDR3 has 19 residues. CDR3 in amino acids: CASSLAPQGGRAGGGELFF. CDR3 DNA: TGTGCCAGCAGCTTAGCCCCTCAGGGCGGGAGGGCCGGAGGCGGGGAGCTGTTTTTT.

The chain carries TRBV19 and TRBJ2-5; 8 nucleotides match TRBD2. This CDR3 spans 13 amino acids. Germline V CDR1 and CDR2: LNHDA, SQIVND (reference sequence). The junction had 7 bases not matched to a gene; V was cut back by 8 bases and J by 5 bases. CDR3 residues: CASRTSPTETQYF. Written as DNA, the CDR3 is TGTGCCAGTCGGACTAGCCCGACGGAGACCCAGTACTTC.

With respect to this clone: No DNA is shown, since the ends of the CDR3 on it are uncertain; the CDR3 is the one TCRdb lists. The chain couples TRBV7-2 to TRBJ2-5; no DNA check was done on the table's D call, TRBD1. The CDR3 is 13 amino acids long, termini counted. Germline-derived CDR1 and CDR2 are SGHTA and FQGNSA. The CDR3 is CASSLVGQGSEYF.

The V gene is TRBV6-1, the J gene TRBJ2-7; the D gene is possibly TRBD1 (6 bases). The V gene lost 2 bases and the J gene lost 11 bases, with 13 bases spanning the gap. This CDR3 is 12 amino acids long. Germline V lookup: CDR1 MNHNS, CDR2 SASEGT. CDR3 sequence (DNA): TGTGCCAGCAGTGAACCCACAGGGCACGAGTACTTC. Translating it yields CASSEPTGHEYF.

This sequence joins TRBV4-1 and TRBJ2-2, with D possibly being TRBD2 (5 bases). The CDR3 is made up of 14 amino acids. Trimming removed 4 bases from V and 10 bases from J, with 16 bases in between. Germline values: CDR1 MGHRA, CDR2 YSYEKL. The CDR3 DNA reads TGCGCCAGCAGCCCCATTTTGCGGGCTTCGGAGCTGTTTTTT. Translated, it gives CASSPILRASELFF.

The rearrangement uses TRBV28 and TRBJ2-7; tentatively, D is TRBD1 or TRBD2 (5 bases each). Trimming pared 2 bases from V and 6 bases from J, leaving 29 bases between. Per germline, CDR1 MDHEN and CDR2 SYDVKM. The CDR3 sequence is 19 residues long. The CDR3, as DNA: TGTGCCAGCAGTTTAGGGGCTGGACTGGTTGGGGCCTCCAACGGCGAGCAGTACTTC. It encodes CASSLGAGLVGASNGEQYF.

This sequence joins TRBV27 and TRBJ1-6; D remains unclear. This CDR3 spans 14 amino acids. V was clipped by 3 bases and J by 10 bases, with 13 bases between them. From germline, CDR1 is MNHEY and CDR2 SMNVEV (reference sequence). CDR3 DNA: TGTGCCAGCAGTTTCGCGGGATCGGGATCACCCCTCCACTTT. Translating gives CASSFAGSGSPLHF.

This sequence joins TRBV29-1 and TRBJ2-5; D ambiguous. Germline V gene lookup returns CDR1 SQVTM and CDR2 ANQGSEA. The CDR3 spans 12 residues. V was shortened by 4 bases and J by 1 base, with 7 bases between the two germline ends. CDR3: CSVVGFQETQYF. CDR3 coding DNA: TGCAGCGTTGTGGGTTTCCAAGAGACCCAGTACTTC. Looking up the rest from reference TRBV29-1 and TRBJ2-5 gives the full variable domain: SAVISQKPSRDICQRGTSLTIQCQVDSQVTMMFWYRQQPGQSLTLIATANQGSEATYESGFVIDKFPISRPNLTFSTLTVSNMSPEDSSIYLCSVVGFQETQYFGPGTRLLVL.

This clone was recorded once. The chain joins TRBV27 to TRBJ1-4; 9 nucleotides agree with TRBD1. Germline V CDR1 and CDR2: MNHEY, SMNVEV (reference sequence). V was clipped by 5 bases and J by 2 bases; unmatched bases: 6. The CDR3 has 16 residues. CDR3 region: CASSDNRGLTNEKLFF. CDR3 bases: TGTGCCAGCAGTGACAACAGGGGGCTCACTAATGAAAAACTGTTTTTT.

Note on this clone: This CDR3 is also generated by other DNA sequences in the sample. This chain joins TRBV7-3 and TRBJ2-6, with D unresolved. Germline V gene data show CDR1 as SGHTA and CDR2 as FQGTGA. CDR3 length: 13 residues. V lost 5 bases and J lost 2, with 4 bases in between. CDR3: CASSLAGANVLTF. Written as DNA, the CDR3 is TGTGCCAGCAGCCTGGCTGGGGCCAACGTCCTGACTTTC. The whole variable domain, remainder taken from reference TRBV7-3 and TRBJ2-6, is GAGVSQTPSNKVTEKGKYVELRCDPISGHTALYWYRQSLGQGPEFLIYFQGTGAADDSGLPNDRFFAVRPEGSVSTLKIQRTERGDSAVYLCASSLAGANVLTFGAGSRLTVL.

With regard to this clone: The CDR3 carries no conserved terminal phenylalanine or tryptophan, so it likely arises from a read error. As DNA, the CDR3 is TGCGCCAGCAGCCAAGATCTTGAGCACACTGAAGCTTTCCTT. This encodes CASSQDLEHTEAFL. The chain is built from TRBV4-3 and TRBJ1-1; D gene unclear. Germline V CDR1 and CDR2: LGHNA, YSLEER. V lost 0 bases and J lost 3, with 8 bases in between. The CDR3 runs 14 residues.

The CDR3 nucleotides read TGTGCCAGCAGCCTAGTCCCGGGACAGGCGGCGCTCTCGGCAGGGGGCTACACCTTC. Its protein is CASSLVPGQAALSAGGYTF. The V call is TRBV14, the J call TRBJ1-2; 8 bases are shared with TRBD1. This CDR3 is 19 amino acids long. The V segment lost 4 bases and the J segment 8 bases; nucleotides outside the gene matches: 24. Germline V gene sequence: CDR1 SGHDN, CDR2 FVKESK. Full variable domain (outside the CDR3, taken from reference TRBV14 and TRBJ1-2): EAGVTQFPSHSVIEKGQTVTLRCDPISGHDNLYWYRRVMGKEIKFLLHFVKESKQDESGMPNNRFLAERTGGTYSTLKVQPAELEDSGVYFCASSLVPGQAALSAGGYTFGSGTRLTVV.

The chain joins TRBV29-1 to TRBJ1-2; maybe TRBD1 (5 bases). Germline CDR1 is SQVTM and CDR2 is ANQGSEA. This CDR3 spans 14 amino acids. V lost 2 bases and J 4 bases, leaving 14 bases between the germline ends. For the CDR3, the DNA is TGCAGCGTTGAAAATAGGGGATCGGGCTATGGCTACACCTTC. It translates to CSVENRGSGYGYTF. The full variable domain, completed using reference TRBV29-1 and TRBJ1-2, is SAVISQKPSRDICQRGTSLTIQCQVDSQVTMMFWYRQQPGQSLTLIATANQGSEATYESGFVIDKFPISRPNLTFSTLTVSNMSPEDSSIYLCSVENRGSGYGYTFGSGTRLTVV.

Concerning this clone: At one end the junction does not follow the germline gene, possibly because of a read error. The chain uses TRBV5-1 and TRBJ1-1, with 7 bases identical to TRBD1. Germline V CDR1 and CDR2: SGHRS, YFSETQ. The CDR3 runs to 15 residues. The DNA for the CDR3 is TGCGCCAGCAGCATCCCTACAGGGGCGAACGCTGAAGCTTTCTTT. Its protein product is CASSIPTGANAEAFF. Full variable domain (outside the CDR3, taken from reference TRBV5-1 and TRBJ1-1): KAGVTQTPRYLIKTRGQQVTLSCSPISGHRSVSWYQQTPGQGLQFLFEYFSETQRNKGNFPGRFSGRQFSNSRSEMNVSTLELGDSALYLCASSIPTGANAEAFFGQGTRLTVV.